The rows below give T cell receptor beta chains drawn from one sample of a study of T cells in tuberculosis. The method was immunoSEQ multiplex PCR; TCRdb's version includes in-frame clones alone and lacks a portion of them. The sample records roughly 34,000 clones, around 97% being singletons. Input material: PBMCs. The receptors were gathered from a donor aged 10-29 years with latent tuberculosis or without tuberculosis infection. Both conserved end residues are part of each CDR3. The order of the fields is D gene, J gene, V gene, clone size, CDR3 DNA, CDR3 protein. D genes are given only for firm matches. Rows may omit the clone size; those that give it use once, few, many or a size class.

- | TRBJ1-3 | TRBV18 | - | TGTGCCAGCTCCCTCTCCTACAGCCCCCACGCAGGGATCTCTGGAAACACCATATATTTT | CASSLSYSPHAGISGNTIYF
- | TRBJ1-1 | TRBV4-1 | once | TGCGCCATCCGAATTGACATGCTTGGTGAAGCTTTCTTT | CAIRIDMLGEAFF
TRBD2 | TRBJ2-4 | TRBV30 | - | TGTGCCTGGAGGACGCTAGCGGGAAACAAAAACATTCAGTACTTC | CAWRTLAGNKNIQYF
- | TRBJ2-5 | TRBV11-1 | once | TGTGCCAGCAGCTTTATACAGGAGACCCAGTACTTC | CASSFIQETQYF
TRBD1 | TRBJ1-5 | TRBV6-6 | - | TGTGCCAGCAGTTGGACAGGGGGGAGGAATCAGCCCCAGCATTTT | CASSWTGGRNQPQHF
- | TRBJ1-4 | TRBV5-1 | once | TGCGCCAGCAGCTTAACAGGGATCCGCGAAAAACTGTTTTTT | CASSLTGIREKLFF
- | TRBJ2-4 | TRBV5-1 | - | TGCGCCAGCAGTAGTGGGGGGACGCGAGCCAAAAACATTCAGTACTTC | CASSSGGTRAKNIQYF
- | TRBJ1-3 | TRBV6-6 | - | TGTGCCAGCAGTTACTCGAGCGAGTCAGCCGGAAACACCATATATTTT | CASSYSSESAGNTIYF
TRBD2 | TRBJ2-7 | TRBV28 | - | TGTGCCAGCAGTTCCTTAGCGGGAGGTAAATACGAGCAGTACTTC | CASSSLAGGKYEQYF
- | TRBJ1-1 | TRBV5-1 | - | TGCGCCAGCAGCTTGGTGCAAGGGGCTGAAGCTTTCTTT | CASSLVQGAEAFF
TRBD1 | TRBJ1-1 | TRBV5-1 | - | TGCGCCAGCAGCTCCGGGACAGGTGGGAACACTGAAGCTTTCTTT | CASSSGTGGNTEAFF
- | TRBJ2-1 | TRBV4-2 | - | TGTGCCAGCAGCCAAGATCCCCGACAACTCTCCTACAATGAGCAGTTCTTC | CASSQDPRQLSYNEQFF
- | TRBJ1-2 | TRBV5-1 | once | TGCGCCAGCAGCTTGGACAGGGTGGACTCTGGCTACACCTTC | CASSLDRVDSGYTF
- | TRBJ2-4 | TRBV7-2 | - | TGTGCCAGCAGCCCAAATACCGCTATCCTAGCCAAAAACATTCAGTACTTC | CASSPNTAILAKNIQYF